This T cell receptor (beta chain) was identified in a study of PD-L1 blockade in urothelial cancer. The table came from immunoSEQ multiplex PCR; TCRdb's copy has only in-frame clones and leaves some out. The data contain roughly 50,000 clones, 70% to 80% of them seen just once; the ten biggest clones take up around 3.6%. CDR1 and CDR2 from the germline V gene are KGHSH and LQKENI. The V gene lost 2 bases and the J gene lost 4 bases, with 11 bases spanning the gap. This CDR3 spans 14 amino acids. This specimen was PBMCs, taken around atezolizumab (anti-PD-L1) treatment. The receptor's source is a man between 65 and 85 years old with urothelial cancer. This rearrangement joins TRBV18 to TRBJ2-5, with D perhaps matching TRBD1 (5 bases). CDR3 sequence: CASSPIGVGETQYF. CDR3 nucleotide sequence: TGTGCCAGCTCACCAATAGGGGTTGGAGAGACCCAGTACTTC.